This T cell receptor beta chain was documented in a study of vaccination effects on CD4 cells after COVID-19. The assay was immunoSEQ multiplex PCR, and TCRdb's table has in-frame clones only and misses some. In the table there are about 61,000 clones, more than 80% of which are singletons. The CDR3 loop spans 17 amino acids. V lost 0 bases, J lost 7 bases, and 18 bases lay in between. Germline loops: CDR1 KGHSH, CDR2 LQKENI. Pools of viral peptides were used by the ViraFEST assay to expand antigen-specific CD4+ T cells ahead of sequencing. Subsequent to a culture period of 10 to 11 days, CD4+ T cells were isolated. Fewer than 2.5 million PBMC were seeded per well and grown in the presence of about 9.5 IU/ml IL-2 and 8.5 to 10 ug/ml peptides. About this clone itself: The antigen remains undetermined.

The TCR originated in a human donor who received a COVID-19 vaccine. The chain joins TRBV18 to TRBJ1-4; D may be TRBD1 (5 bases). Sequenced material: CD4+ T cells from PBMCs cultured with HCoV-229E spike peptides, taken before COVID-19 vaccination. The CDR3 nucleotides read TGTGCCAGCTCACCACCGAGGGGCGCGGGTTATAGTGAAAAACTGTTTTTT. Translated, it gives CASSPPRGAGYSEKLFF.